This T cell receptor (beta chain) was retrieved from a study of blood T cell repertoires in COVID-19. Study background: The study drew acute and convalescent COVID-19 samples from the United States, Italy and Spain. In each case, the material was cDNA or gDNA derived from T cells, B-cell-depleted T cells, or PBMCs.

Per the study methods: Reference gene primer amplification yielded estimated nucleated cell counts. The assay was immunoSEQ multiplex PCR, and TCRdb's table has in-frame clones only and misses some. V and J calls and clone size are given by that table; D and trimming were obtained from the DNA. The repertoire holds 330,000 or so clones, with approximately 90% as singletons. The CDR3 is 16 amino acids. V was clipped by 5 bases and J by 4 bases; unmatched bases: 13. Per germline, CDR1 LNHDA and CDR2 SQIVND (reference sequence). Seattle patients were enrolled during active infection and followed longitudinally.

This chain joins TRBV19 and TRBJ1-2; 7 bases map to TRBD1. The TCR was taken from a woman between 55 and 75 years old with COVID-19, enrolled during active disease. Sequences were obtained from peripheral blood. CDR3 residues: CASSLNGARGLYGYTF. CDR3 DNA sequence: TGTGCCAGTAGTCTCAATGGGGCGAGGGGGCTCTATGGCTACACCTTC.